A selection of T cell receptor beta chains follows, all from one sample in a study of blood T cell repertoires in COVID-19. Only in-frame clones appear in the TCRdb table, and some are missing; sequencing was by immunoSEQ multiplex PCR. The repertoire holds 97,000 or so clones, 75% to 90% seen once, with 5.2% in the top ten. Sequences were obtained from peripheral blood. The receptors here all came from a woman between 50 and 59 years old with COVID-19, enrolled during active disease. Both conserved end residues are part of each CDR3. Fields, in order: V gene, D gene, J gene, clone size, CDR3 protein, CDR3 DNA. The D gene is left open where the match is weak. Clone size is shown for a subset of rows, as once, few, many or a class of expanded clone.

TRBV30	NA	TRBJ1-6	NA	CAWSGQGASPLHF	TGTGCCTGGAGCGGGCAGGGTGCTTCACCCCTCCACTTT
TRBV30	TRBD1	TRBJ1-1	NA	CAWGGQGTEAFF	TGTGCCTGGGGGGGACAGGGCACTGAAGCTTTCTTT
TRBV13	TRBD1	TRBJ1-1	NA	CASSPGDRGVTEAFF	TGTGCCAGCAGTCCGGGGGACAGGGGAGTCACTGAAGCTTTCTTT
TRBV12-3/TRBV12-4	TRBD1	TRBJ2-5	NA	CASSWTGGETQYF	TGTGCCAGCAGTTGGACAGGGGGAGAGACCCAGTACTTC
TRBV5-6	TRBD1	TRBJ1-5	few	CASSRISGTVNQPQHF	TGTGCCAGCAGTAGAATCTCCGGGACAGTCAATCAGCCCCAGCATTTT
TRBV19	NA	TRBJ2-1	NA	CASSINYNEQFF	TGTGCCAGTAGTATTAACTACAATGAGCAGTTCTTC
TRBV6-5	NA	TRBJ1-5	NA	CASRQQGTGNQPQHF	TGTGCCAGCAGACAACAGGGTACCGGCAATCAGCCCCAGCATTTT
TRBV12-5	NA	TRBJ1-2	NA	CASGETGFGYTF	TGTGCTAGTGGTGAAACAGGGTTTGGCTACACCTTC
TRBV5-1	NA	TRBJ2-7	NA	CASSFWGRTEDSVYEQYF	TGCGCCAGCAGCTTTTGGGGCCGGACAGAGGATTCCGTCTACGAGCAGTACTTC
TRBV19	TRBD2	TRBJ2-5	NA	CASSISGGLQETQYF	TGTGCCAGTAGTATAAGCGGGGGACTACAAGAGACCCAGTACTTC
TRBV5-6	NA	TRBJ1-5	NA	CASSLAGPNQPQHF	TGTGCCAGCAGCTTAGCGGGGCCTAATCAGCCCCAGCATTTT
TRBV6-5	TRBD1	TRBJ2-7	NA	CASSSYDRDYEQYF	TGTGCCAGCAGTTCCTATGACAGGGATTACGAGCAGTACTTC
TRBV11-2	TRBD2	TRBJ2-5	NA	CASGRGSGVLETQYF	TGTGCCAGCGGGAGGGGTAGCGGGGTTCTCGAGACCCAGTACTTC
TRBV5-1	TRBD1	TRBJ1-2	NA	CASSLPHPDRGRNYGYTF	TGCGCCAGCAGCTTGCCCCATCCCGACAGGGGGCGGAACTATGGCTACACCTTC
TRBV3-1/TRBV3-2	NA	TRBJ1-2	NA	CASSQESSGGYTF	TGTGCCAGCAGCCAAGAATCGTCGGGTGGCTACACCTTC
TRBV9	NA	TRBJ1-2	once	CASSPRSGTNYGYTF	TGTGCCAGCAGCCCCCGGAGTGGAACTAACTATGGCTACACCTTC
TRBV19	TRBD1	TRBJ1-4	NA	CASRTGTGGASGEKLFF	TGTGCCAGTAGGACCGGGACAGGGGGCGCGAGTGGAGAAAAACTGTTTTTT
TRBV27	NA	TRBJ1-2	NA	CASRGRGGQMDGYTF	TGTGCCAGCAGGGGGCGGGGGGGGCAGATGGATGGCTACACCTTC
TRBV3-1/TRBV3-2	NA	TRBJ1-5	NA	CASSQSGGVSNQPQHF	TGTGCCAGCAGCCAAAGTGGGGGGGTTAGCAATCAGCCCCAGCATTTT
TRBV18	TRBD2	TRBJ2-3	NA	CASSPGTSGGASRTDTQYF	TGTGCCAGCTCACCCGGGACTAGCGGGGGGGCTTCTCGCACAGATACGCAGTATTTT
TRBV6-1	TRBD1	TRBJ1-2	NA	CASSLTGNYGYTF	TGTGCCAGCAGTCTGACAGGGAACTATGGCTACACCTTC
TRBV27	TRBD1	TRBJ2-3	NA	CASNRGPTDTQYF	TGTGCCAGCAATAGGGGGCCCACAGATACGCAGTATTTT
TRBV2	TRBD1	TRBJ2-7	NA	CASRPGQGLYEQYF	TGTGCCAGCAGACCGGGACAGGGTTTGTACGAGCAGTACTTC
TRBV12-3/TRBV12-4	NA	TRBJ1-1	NA	CASSLSGGDAFF	TGTGCCAGCAGTTTATCGGGGGGAGATGCTTTCTTT
TRBV9	TRBD1	TRBJ2-1	NA	CASSARDRTYNEQFF	TGTGCCAGCAGCGCTCGGGACAGAACCTACAATGAGCAGTTCTTC
TRBV7-9	TRBD1	TRBJ1-2	NA	CASSPEGAGGYTF	TGTGCCAGCAGCCCCGAGGGGGCAGGAGGCTACACCTTC
TRBV6-2/TRBV6-3	NA	TRBJ2-1	NA	CASSYEDTRDEQFF	TGTGCCAGCAGTTACGAGGACACACGGGATGAGCAGTTCTTC
TRBV5-1	NA	TRBJ2-7	NA	CASSPAYGGEQYF	TGCGCCAGCAGCCCCGCTTACGGCGGCGAGCAGTACTTC
TRBV29-1	TRBD1	TRBJ1-4	NA	CSVDPGQGSEKLFF	TGCAGCGTCGACCCGGGACAGGGAAGTGAAAAACTGTTTTTT
TRBV30	TRBD1	TRBJ1-2	NA	CALNRGYGYTF	TGTGCCTTAAACAGGGGGTATGGCTACACCTTC
TRBV12-3/TRBV12-4	NA	TRBJ2-1	NA	CASSFEADEQFF	TGTGCCAGCAGTTTTGAGGCTGATGAGCAGTTCTTC